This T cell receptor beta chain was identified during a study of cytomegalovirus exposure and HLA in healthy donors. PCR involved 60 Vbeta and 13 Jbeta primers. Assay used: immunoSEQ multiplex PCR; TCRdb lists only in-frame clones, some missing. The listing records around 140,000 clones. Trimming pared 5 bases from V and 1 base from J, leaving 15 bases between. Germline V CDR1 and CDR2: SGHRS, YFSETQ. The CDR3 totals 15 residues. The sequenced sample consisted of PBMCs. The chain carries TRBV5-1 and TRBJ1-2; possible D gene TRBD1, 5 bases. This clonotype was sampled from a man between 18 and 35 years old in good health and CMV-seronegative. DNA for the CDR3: TGCGCCAGCAGTCCGGGACTCGCCCTTAACTATGGCTACACCTTC. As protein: CASSPGLALNYGYTF.